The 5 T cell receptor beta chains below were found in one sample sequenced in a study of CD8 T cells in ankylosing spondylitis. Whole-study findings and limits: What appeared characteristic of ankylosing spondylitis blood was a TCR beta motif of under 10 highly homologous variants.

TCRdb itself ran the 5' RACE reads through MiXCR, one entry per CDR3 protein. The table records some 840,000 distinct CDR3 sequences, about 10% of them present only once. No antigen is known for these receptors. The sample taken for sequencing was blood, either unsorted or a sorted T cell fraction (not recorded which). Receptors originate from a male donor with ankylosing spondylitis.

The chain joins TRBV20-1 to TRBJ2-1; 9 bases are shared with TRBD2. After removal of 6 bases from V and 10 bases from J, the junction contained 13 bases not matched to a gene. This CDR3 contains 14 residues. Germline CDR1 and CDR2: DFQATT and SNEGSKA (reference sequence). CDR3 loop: CSAVWVAGGREQFF. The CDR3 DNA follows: TGCAGTGCCGTCTGGGTGGCGGGGGGGCGGGAGCAGTTCTTC.

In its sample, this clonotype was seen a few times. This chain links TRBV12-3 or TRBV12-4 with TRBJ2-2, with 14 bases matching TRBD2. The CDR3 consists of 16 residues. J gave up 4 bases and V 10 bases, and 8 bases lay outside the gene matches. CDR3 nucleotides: TGTGCCATCGCCGGGACTAGCGGGAGTATCACCGGGGAGCTGTTTTTT. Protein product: CAIAGTSGSITGELFF.

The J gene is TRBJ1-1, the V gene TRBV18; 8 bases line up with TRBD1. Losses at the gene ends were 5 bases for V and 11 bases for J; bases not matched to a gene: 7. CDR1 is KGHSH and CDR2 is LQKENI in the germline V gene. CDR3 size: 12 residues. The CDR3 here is CASSEQGGLAFF. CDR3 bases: TGTGCCAGCTCAGAACAGGGGGGTTTGGCTTTCTTT.

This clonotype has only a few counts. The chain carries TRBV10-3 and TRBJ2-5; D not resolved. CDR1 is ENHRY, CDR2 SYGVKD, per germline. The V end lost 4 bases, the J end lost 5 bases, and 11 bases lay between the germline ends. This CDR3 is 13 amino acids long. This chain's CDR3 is CAISAPPRETQYF. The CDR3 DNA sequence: TGTGCCATCAGTGCCCCACCCAGGGAGACCCAGTACTTC.

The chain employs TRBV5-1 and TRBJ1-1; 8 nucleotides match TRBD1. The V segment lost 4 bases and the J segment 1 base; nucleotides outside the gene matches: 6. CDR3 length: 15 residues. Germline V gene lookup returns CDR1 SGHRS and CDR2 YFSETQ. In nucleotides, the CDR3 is TGCGCCAGCAGCCTTTCGGGACAGGAGAACACTGAAGCTTTCTTT. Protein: CASSLSGQENTEAFF.